This section outlines one T cell receptor (beta chain) sequence together with its context. Its antigen remains undetermined. Base qualities are not recorded, but no much larger clone differs from it by a single base. CDR1 and CDR2 (MNHEY, SVGAGI) derive from the germline V gene. V is clipped by 6 bases and J by 4 bases, and the sequence between their germline boundaries is 10 bases long. Inclusive of the bounding cysteine and phenylalanine, the CDR3 is 13 residues long. This entry keeps only the CDR3 DNA: 39 bases, framed from base 1. The data were taken from a study of glioma-infiltrating T cells after dendritic cell vaccination (dated by TCRdb to 2015 to 2016). About the full investigation: The cohort comprised about 15 glioblastoma patients from Phase I and II dendritic cell vaccination trials, 9 newly diagnosed and 6 with recurrent disease. Between 2003 and 2012, patients were given autologous tumor lysate-pulsed dendritic cell vaccination. To make the vaccine, monocyte-derived dendritic cells were cultured for 7 to 8 days with IL-4 and GM-CSF and then pulsed overnight with autologous tumor lysate. Each patient was given three intradermal dendritic cell vaccine injections, spaced two weeks apart, in the arm below the axilla. Deep sequencing of TCR beta CDR3 regions was used to quantify tumor-infiltrating lymphocyte content and compare tumor and blood repertoires in dendritic cell-vaccinated glioblastoma patients. TCR sequencing metrics, including TIL content and tumor-blood repertoire overlap, were correlated with survival after dendritic cell vaccination.

TCRB CDR3 regions were amplified from about 2 ug genomic DNA, or all available DNA if less, using the immunoSEQ assay. The multiplex PCR employed 60 forward primers targeting TCR V beta segments and 13 reverse primers targeting J beta segments. To estimate the number of reads per starting template, synthetic control templates were added to each sample at limiting dilution. Reads of 87 bp were generated by sequencing on the Illumina HiSeq System. In the paper's pipeline: PCR and sequencing errors were removed by merging closely related sequences with a nearest neighbor algorithm. TCR overlap was measured as the percentage of unique tumor TCR beta sequences that were also present in the peripheral blood of the same patient. TCRdb retrieved this table from immuneACCESS and kept in-frame rearrangements only. Not all clones are present; in checked studies, unresolved V genes account for under half, and no reason is known for the remainder. V and J calls and clone size come straight from that table; D and trimming were deduced from the DNA. Across this sample there are around 78,000 clones, with about nine tenths seen only once. More than 2% of the sample comes from the top ten.

Explained via the paper, the time point label denotes: after dendritic cell vaccination, including at tumor progression/relapse. To be selected, patients needed enough residual fresh-frozen tumor tissue and more than two years of available survival data. An isocitrate dehydrogenase mutation was not carried by any of the glioblastoma patients, although molecular status was otherwise variable. PBMC collection took place before vaccination, two weeks after the third vaccination, and at tumor progression if progression occurred. The Qiagen DNeasy Blood extraction Kit was used for extraction of genomic DNA. What the authors observed across the whole study: The cohort was small and heterogeneous, few patients had complete blood and tumor sets, and even fewer had initial-recurrent tumor pairs. After dendritic cell vaccination, a higher estimated pretreatment TIL content predicted longer time to progression and overall survival. The response model built on TCR overlap across three groups was characterized as speculative, with prospective validation still needed. No direct relationship between TCR clonality and survival was found, suggesting a diverse polyclonal response may matter.

The specimen comprised blood, sampled after dendritic cell vaccination. This receptor was identified in a human donor with glioblastoma. The sequence is built from TRBV6-5 and TRBJ1-3, with TRBD1 tentatively as D gene (5 bases match). Read as DNA, the sequence is TGTGCCAGCAGCGGACACGGCGGAAACACCATATATTTT. This is translated as CASSGHGGNTIYF.